This T cell receptor beta chain originates from a study of CD8 T cells in Susac syndrome. When the RNA was reverse transcribed, random hexamers were used with an input of 0.5 to 1 ug. Multiplex PCR with immunoSEQ amplified the TCR beta CDR3 across 54 Vbeta and 13 Jbeta. TCRdb ran MiXCR on the immunoSEQ multiplex PCR reads and lists one entry per CDR3 protein. The sample contains 150,000 or so distinct CDR3 sequences, approximately 93% of which appear only once. Germline loops: CDR1 ENHRY, CDR2 SYGVKD. V gave up 0 bases and J gave up 2 bases; unmatched junction bases: 6. This CDR3 is built from 18 residues. CD8+ and CD4+ blood T cells underwent TCR beta sequencing. TEMRA cells were enriched by FACS, while CD8+ and CD4+ T cells were obtained through a negative isolation that was performed magnetically.

The chain employs TRBV10-3 and TRBJ2-2, with 10 bases aligning to TRBD2. The source of this sequence is a human donor with multiple sclerosis. What was sequenced was CD4+ T cells from PBMCs. The CDR3 sequence is CAISESGAGGPNTGELFF. In nucleotides, the CDR3 is TGTGCCATCAGTGAGTCGGGAGCGGGAGGGCCTAACACCGGGGAGCTGTTTTTT.